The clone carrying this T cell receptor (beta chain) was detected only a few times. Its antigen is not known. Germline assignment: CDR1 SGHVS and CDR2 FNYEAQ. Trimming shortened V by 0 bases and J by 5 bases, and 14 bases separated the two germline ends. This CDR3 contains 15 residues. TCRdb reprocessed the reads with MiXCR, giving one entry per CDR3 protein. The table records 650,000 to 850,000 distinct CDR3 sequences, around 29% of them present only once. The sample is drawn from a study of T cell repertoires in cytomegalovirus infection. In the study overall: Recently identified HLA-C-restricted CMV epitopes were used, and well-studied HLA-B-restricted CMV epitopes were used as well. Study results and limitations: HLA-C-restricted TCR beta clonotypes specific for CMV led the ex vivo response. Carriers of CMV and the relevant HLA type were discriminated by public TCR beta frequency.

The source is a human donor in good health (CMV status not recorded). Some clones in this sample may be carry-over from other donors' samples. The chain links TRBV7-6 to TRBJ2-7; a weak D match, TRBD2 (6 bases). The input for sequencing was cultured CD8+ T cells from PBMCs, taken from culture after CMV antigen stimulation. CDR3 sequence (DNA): TGTGCCAGCAGCTTAGCTGGAGGGTATGTCCACGAGCAGTACTTC. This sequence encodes CASSLAGGYVHEQYF.